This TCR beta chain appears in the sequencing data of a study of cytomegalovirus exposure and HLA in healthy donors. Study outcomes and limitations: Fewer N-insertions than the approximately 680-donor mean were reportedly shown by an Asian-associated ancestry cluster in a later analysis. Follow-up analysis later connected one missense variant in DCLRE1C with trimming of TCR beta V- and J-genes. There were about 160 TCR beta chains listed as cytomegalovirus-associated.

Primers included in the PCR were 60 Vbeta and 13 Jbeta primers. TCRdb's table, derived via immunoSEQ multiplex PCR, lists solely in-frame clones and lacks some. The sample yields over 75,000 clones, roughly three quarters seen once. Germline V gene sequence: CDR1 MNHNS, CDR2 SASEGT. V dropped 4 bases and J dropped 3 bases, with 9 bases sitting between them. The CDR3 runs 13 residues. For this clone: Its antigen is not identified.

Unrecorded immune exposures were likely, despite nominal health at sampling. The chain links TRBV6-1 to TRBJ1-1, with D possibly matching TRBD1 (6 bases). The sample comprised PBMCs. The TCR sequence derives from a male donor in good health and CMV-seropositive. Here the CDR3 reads CASSANRDTEAFF. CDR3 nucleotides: TGTGCCAGCAGTGCCAACAGGGACACTGAAGCTTTCTTT.